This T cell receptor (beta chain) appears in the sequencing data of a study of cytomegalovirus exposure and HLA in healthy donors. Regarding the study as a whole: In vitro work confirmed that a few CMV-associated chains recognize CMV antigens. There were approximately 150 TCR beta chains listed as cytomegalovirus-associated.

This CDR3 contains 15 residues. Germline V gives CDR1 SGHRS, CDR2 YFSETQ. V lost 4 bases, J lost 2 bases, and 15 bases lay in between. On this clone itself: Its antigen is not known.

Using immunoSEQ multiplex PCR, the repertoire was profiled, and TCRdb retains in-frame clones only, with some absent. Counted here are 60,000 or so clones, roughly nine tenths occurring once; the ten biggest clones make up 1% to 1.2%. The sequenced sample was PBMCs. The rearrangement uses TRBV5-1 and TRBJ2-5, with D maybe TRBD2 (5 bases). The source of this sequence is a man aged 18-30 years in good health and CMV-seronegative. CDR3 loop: CASSMLSGTQETQYF. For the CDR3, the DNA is TGCGCCAGCAGCATGCTAAGCGGCACACAAGAGACCCAGTACTTC.